A single sample gave rise to the 15 T cell receptor beta chains below, sequenced in a study of tumor-infiltrating lymphocytes in primary liver carcinoma. A primer in the constant region served to generate TCR beta cDNA from approximately 450 ng of total RNA. What produced the TCR beta libraries was three nested multiplex PCR rounds using slightly modified ARM-PCR. For approximately 11 cycles apiece, the opening two PCR rounds ran with TRBV1-TRBV30 forward primers and a C-beta reverse primer. In TCRdb, the multiplex PCR reads were re-called with MiXCR into one record per CDR3 protein. The table records roughly 100,000 distinct CDR3 sequences, 80% to 85% of them present only once. Scientists recovered RNA and DNA together from around 18-30 mg of unsorted bulk tissue. The sequencing sample was made of liver tumor tissue from sampling region 3. Subset defined: tumor region T3, left-lateral pole. The receptors come from a man aged 35 to 55 with primary liver carcinoma and hepatitis B virus infection.

This clonotype was seen only a few times. A single base separates this from a much larger clone, so it may be a read error. V gene TRBV28 combines with J gene TRBJ2-7, with D tentatively TRBD1 (5 bases). The CDR3 is made up of 13 amino acids. From germline, CDR1 is MDHEN and CDR2 SYDVKM. The CDR3 spells CVSSLGRESEQYF. The CDR3 nucleotides are TGTGTCAGCAGTTTAGGCAGGGAAAGCGAGCAGTACTTC.

Comment on this clonotype: This may be a read error, as it is one base from a much larger clone. J is TRBJ2-2 and V is TRBV24-1; no clear D. There are 17 residues in the CDR3. Germline assignment: CDR1 KGHDR and CDR2 SFDVKD. CDR3 sequence reads: CAISDLAVDDGPGELFF. The DNA of the CDR3 is TGTGCCATCAGTGATTTGGCGGTTGATGATGGGCCCGGGGAGCTGTTTTTT.

The chain has TRBV18 and TRBJ2-3; D is perhaps TRBD2 (5 bases). Trimming removed 3 bases from V and 8 bases from J, with 12 bases in between. CDR1 KGHSH and CDR2 LQKENI come from the germline V gene. This CDR3 comprises 13 residues. This CDR3 is CASSPVALGTQYF. CDR3 coding DNA: TGTGCCAGCTCACCCGTAGCGTTGGGTACGCAGTATTTT.

This clonotype has only one observation. The junction departs from germline at one end; a sequencing error may be responsible. The V and J genes are TRBV4-1 and TRBJ2-5; either TRBD1 or TRBD2 may supply D (5 bases each). Germline V gene sequence: CDR1 MGHRA, CDR2 YSYEKL. CDR3 length: 16 amino acids. The CDR3, as DNA: TGCGCCAGCAGCCAAACTCATGGGGCGGCGGGCGAGACCCACTACTTC. Residues: CASSQTHGAAGETHYF.

This rearrangement joins TRBV2 to TRBJ2-5, with D hard to call. Germline CDR1 reads SNHLY; CDR2 reads FYNNEI. Trimming pared 4 bases from V and 5 bases from J, leaving 14 bases between. The CDR3 covers 14 residues. The DNA of the CDR3 is TGTGCCAGCAGTGGTGCGACTGCTGTTGAGACCCAGTACTTC. This sequence encodes CASSGATAVETQYF. Full variable domain (missing parts from reference TRBV2 and TRBJ2-5): EPEVTQTPSHQVTQMGQEVILRCVPISNHLYFYWYRQILGQKVEFLVSFYNNEISEKSEIFDDQFSVERPDGSNFTLKIRSTKLEDSAMYFCASSGATAVETQYFGPGTRLLVL.

By proportion, this clonotype is medium-sized. V is TRBV12-3 or TRBV12-4 and J is TRBJ2-1; D is possibly TRBD2 (5 bases). V gave up 6 bases and J gave up 6 bases, with 9 bases separating them. This CDR3 region has 12 residues. The CDR3 DNA is TGTGCCAGCAGCCCACTAGGCAATGAGCAGTTCTTC. It yields the protein CASSPLGNEQFF.

Only one count was recorded for this clonotype. The chain joins TRBV6-6 to TRBJ2-4; D gene unclear. Germline V lookup: CDR1 MNHNY, CDR2 SVGAGI (reference sequence). Trimming took off 6 bases at V and 2 bases at J, with 11 bases between the two ends. This CDR3 spans 14 amino acids. DNA for the CDR3: TGTGCCAGCAGCTCCGGCCAATCCAAAAACATTCAGTACTTC. Its translation is CASSSGQSKNIQYF.

This chain connects TRBV11-2 to TRBJ2-7; either TRBD1 or TRBD2 may fit D (5 bases each). Per germline, CDR1 SGHAT and CDR2 FQNNGV. This CDR3 is 12 amino acids long. CDR3 sequence: CGNSPGGYEQYF. CDR3 in DNA: TGTGGCAACAGTCCTGGGGGCTACGAGCAGTACTTC.

The J gene is TRBJ2-7, the V gene TRBV7-9, with D perhaps TRBD1 or TRBD2 (5 bases each). Germline lookup yields CDR1 SEHNR and CDR2 FQNEAQ (reference sequence). This CDR3 contains 12 residues. V was pared by 8 bases and J by 4 bases, with 12 bases between. CDR3 residues: CASGLGAYEQYF. For the CDR3, the DNA is TGTGCCAGCGGTCTCGGGGCTTACGAGCAGTACTTC. The full variable domain, its missing parts supplied by reference TRBV7-9 and TRBJ2-7, is DTGVSQNPRHKITKRGQNVTFRCDPISEHNRLYWYRQTLGQGPEFLTYFQNEAQLEKSRLLSDRFSAERPKGSFSTLEIQRTEQGDSAMYLCASGLGAYEQYFGPGTRLTVT.

The chain recombines TRBV20-1 with TRBJ2-1; 9 bases fit TRBD2. The V and J ends lost 3 bases and 8 bases, in that order; junction bases with no gene match: 8. CDR1 DFQATT and CDR2 SNEGSKA come from the germline V gene (reference sequence). The CDR3 sequence is 14 residues long. The CDR3 DNA follows: TGCAGTGCTAGGGGGAGCGGGAGGTTCGATGAGCAGTTCTTC. It translates to CSARGSGRFDEQFF.

A word on this clonotype: The conserved final phenylalanine or tryptophan is absent from the CDR3, which likely points to a read error. This sequence joins TRBV29-1 and TRBJ2-2; D gene unclear. Trimming left V 7 bases short and J 8 bases short, with 20 bases between. There are 14 residues in the CDR3. Germline CDR1 is SQVTM and CDR2 is ANQGSEA. DNA for the CDR3: TGCAGCGATATAAAGGACCCTCGATTGGGGGAGCTGTTTTTA. This gives the protein CSDIKDPRLGELFL.

There are many counts of this clonotype. This rearrangement joins TRBV9 to TRBJ2-7; D possibly matches TRBD1 or TRBD2 (5 bases each). The CDR3 covers 12 residues. Germline V CDR1 and CDR2: SGDLS, YYNGEE. Trimming removed 4 bases from V and 7 bases from J, with 12 bases in between. The CDR3 is CASSNRDREQYF. For the CDR3, the DNA is TGTGCCAGCAGCAATCGGGACCGTGAGCAGTACTTC. The full variable domain, completed using reference TRBV9 and TRBJ2-7, is DSGVTQTPKHLITATGQRVTLRCSPRSGDLSVYWYQQSLDQGLQFLIQYYNGEERAKGNILERFSAQQFPDLHSELNLSSLELGDSALYFCASSNRDREQYFGPGTRLTVT.

This clonotype is categorized as medium-sized. The V and J genes are TRBV10-3 and TRBJ2-3; 8 nucleotides agree with TRBD1. Trimming removed 4 bases from V and 1 base from J; junction bases left unmatched: 4. This CDR3 has 15 residues. Germline lookup yields CDR1 ENHRY and CDR2 SYGVKD. The CDR3: CAISAGRGRTDTQYF. The CDR3 coding sequence is TGTGCCATCAGTGCTGGCAGGGGGCGCACAGATACGCAGTATTTT.

The genes are TRBV6-1 and TRBJ1-1; weak D call: TRBD1 (6 bases). Trimming left V 9 bases short and J 4 bases short, with 15 bases between. CDR1 is MNHNS, CDR2 SASEGT, per germline. This CDR3 contains 13 residues. The CDR3 DNA reads TGTGCCAGTCCCAGGACAGTGGGCACTGAAGCTTTCTTT. Translating it yields CASPRTVGTEAFF.

For the CDR3, the DNA is TGTGCCAGCAGCGCCCCCGGGAATAGCGCTGGGGGAGTTTCGCAGTATTTT. Its translation: CASSAPGNSAGGVSQYF. The chain is built from TRBV5-4 and TRBJ2-3; D is possibly TRBD1 or TRBD2 (5 bases each). The CDR3 is 17 amino acids. V gave up 4 bases and J gave up 10 bases, with 28 bases separating them. Looked up from germline, CDR1 is SGHNT and CDR2 is YYREEE (reference sequence).